These 24 T cell receptor beta chains came from one sample sequenced in a study of T-cell reconstitution after alpha-beta-depleted transplantation in children. Researchers prepared the TCRbeta library using unique molecular identifiers, the study reports. Each CDR3 protein gets one entry after TCRdb re-called the PCR reads with MiXCR. The sample contains 500,000 to 600,000 distinct CDR3 sequences, about 17% of which appear only once. The sample was PBMCs from the stem cell graft donor, taken from the stem cell graft. The receptors originated from a human donor who donated a stem cell graft to a child with acute lymphoblastic leukemia.

This clonotype was counted between two and nine times. V and J are TRBV7-9 and TRBJ1-2; D gene unclear. CDR1 and CDR2 from the germline V gene are SEHNR and FQNEAQ (reference sequence). V was pared by 3 bases and J by 5 bases, with 7 bases between. This CDR3 comprises 12 residues. Here the CDR3 DNA reads TGTGCCAGCAGCTTCCAAGAATATGGCTACACCTTC. Translating gives CASSFQEYGYTF.

There are a few counts of this clonotype. The chain couples TRBV15 to TRBJ1-2, with D uncertain. V lost 0 bases to trimming and J lost 2 bases, with 7 bases between them. The CDR3 is made up of 14 amino acids. Germline CDR1 and CDR2: LNHNV and YYDKDF (reference sequence). The CDR3, as DNA: TGTGCCACCAGCAGAGATCCCGGGAACTATGGCTACACCTTC. It yields the protein CATSRDPGNYGYTF.

This clonotype appeared a few times. The chain's CDR3 is CASRSRQSYNSPLHF. The CDR3 region has the DNA TGTGCCAGCAGATCTCGACAGTCCTATAATTCACCCCTCCACTTT. The chain links TRBV6-5 to TRBJ1-6; the D gene is possibly TRBD1 (5 bases). The germline V gene encodes CDR1 MNHEY and CDR2 SVGAGI. The germline V and J ends were trimmed by 6 bases and 1 base, with 10 bases remaining between them. This CDR3 spans 15 amino acids.

In this sample, this clonotype turned up a few times. The V gene is TRBV4-1, the J gene TRBJ2-5; possibly TRBD1 for D (6 bases). Trimming removed 1 base at V and 5 bases at J, with 14 bases between. The CDR3 consists of 15 residues. Germline lookup yields CDR1 MGHRA and CDR2 YSYEKL. CDR3 DNA: TGCGCCAGCAGCCAAGCAGGGGCAACGGAGGAGACCCAGTACTTC. Translating gives CASSQAGATEETQYF.

This clonotype was recorded a few times. The rearrangement links TRBV12-3 or TRBV12-4 to TRBJ1-3; a weak D match, TRBD1 (6 bases). The V gene lost 2 bases and the J gene lost 0 bases, with 14 bases spanning the gap. The CDR3 has 17 amino acids. The CDR3 sequence is CASSLLVHRDSGNTIYF. The DNA of the CDR3 is TGTGCCAGCAGTTTATTGGTACACAGGGACTCTGGAAACACCATATATTTT.

This clonotype turned up a few times. The chain uses TRBV20-1 and TRBJ2-7, with 7 positions matching TRBD1. CDR3 length: 14 residues. From germline, CDR1 is DFQATT and CDR2 SNEGSKA (reference sequence). V shed 1 base and J 2 bases; nucleotides not matched to a gene: 5. CDR3 loop: CSARVDRRTYEQYF. The CDR3 coding sequence is TGCAGTGCTAGAGTGGACAGGAGGACCTACGAGCAGTACTTC.

V usage is TRBV20-1 and J usage is TRBJ1-1; D call uncertain. V gave up 6 bases and J gave up 11 bases, with 22 bases separating them. The CDR3 spans 13 residues. Germline V gene data show CDR1 as DFQATT and CDR2 as SNEGSKA (reference sequence). DNA of the CDR3: TGCAGTGCACAGAGGTGGAGGGCTACGGGGGCTTTCTTT. Protein product: CSAQRWRATGAFF.

The CDR3 bases are TGTGCCAGCAGCTTAAAATTCGACAGGGCAAGCAATGAGCAGTTCTTC. Amino acid sequence: CASSLKFDRASNEQFF. The chain combines TRBV7-3 with TRBJ2-1; 7 bases map to TRBD1. Germline V gene data show CDR1 as SGHTA and CDR2 as FQGTGA. This CDR3 has 16 residues. V trimming: 1 base; J trimming: 6 bases; junction bases outside the gene matches: 9.

This clonotype was seen a handful of times. The chain links TRBV15 to TRBJ2-7; D call uncertain. The length of the CDR3 is 14 residues. Germline V CDR1 and CDR2: LNHNV, YYDKDF (reference sequence). Trimming removed 8 bases from V and 1 base from J, with 15 bases in between. The CDR3 sequence is CATSSRYQSYEQYF. The CDR3 nucleotides read TGTGCCACCTCCTCGCGATACCAGTCCTACGAGCAGTACTTC.

This clonotype was seen a few times. The V call is TRBV2, the J call TRBJ2-7, with D maybe TRBD2 (5 bases). The CDR3 is 14 amino acids. V lost 8 bases, J lost 0 bases, and 14 bases lay in between. The germline V gene encodes CDR1 SNHLY and CDR2 FYNNEI. DNA for the CDR3: TGTGCCAGCCTCATCCGGGATAACTCCTACGAGCAGTACTTC. It encodes CASLIRDNSYEQYF.

The rearrangement uses TRBV19 and TRBJ1-1; TRBD1 is a possible D gene (5 bases). With 8 bases removed from V and 1 base from J, the gap between germline ends came to 11 bases. CDR1 LNHDA and CDR2 SQIVND come from the germline V gene (reference sequence). The CDR3 runs to 13 residues. The CDR3 is CASSTQGNTEAFF. In DNA form, the CDR3 reads TGTGCCAGTTCAACTCAGGGGAACACTGAAGCTTTCTTT.

This chain joins TRBV4-2 and TRBJ2-1; no definite D call. The CDR3 is 14 residues long. CDR1 is LGHNA and CDR2 is YNFKEQ in the germline V gene. The V and J ends lost 4 bases and 8 bases respectively, with 15 bases between them. CDR3 residues: CASSPFAVRDEQFF. Here the CDR3 DNA reads TGTGCCAGCAGCCCGTTCGCAGTGCGCGATGAGCAGTTCTTC.

This chain connects TRBV5-1 to TRBJ2-7; 7 nucleotides match TRBD2. The V and J ends lost 4 bases and 5 bases, in that order; junction bases with no gene match: 9. CDR1 and CDR2 (germline): SGHRS, YFSETQ. The length of the CDR3 is 14 residues. The CDR3 nucleotides read TGCGCCAGCAGCATTGAGGGAGGGTTAAACGAGCAGTACTTC. Protein product: CASSIEGGLNEQYF.

This clonotype has a count of ten or more. The CDR3 DNA follows: TGTGCCACCAGTGAACTGAACAATGAGCAGTTCTTC. This encodes CATSELNNEQFF. This sequence joins TRBV24-1 and TRBJ2-1, with unresolved D. CDR3 length: 12 residues. Trimming took 4 bases from V and 5 from J, leaving 5 bases between them. CDR1 KGHDR and CDR2 SFDVKD come from the germline V gene.

This clonotype was detected only a few times. V usage is TRBV5-1 and J usage is TRBJ2-3; D call uncertain. The CDR3 length is 14 residues. CDR1 is SGHRS, CDR2 YFSETQ, per germline. The V end was cut by 0 bases, the J end by 3 bases, with 8 bases between. This CDR3 reads CASSLGSETDTQYF. CDR3 DNA: TGCGCCAGCAGCTTGGGGAGTGAGACAGATACGCAGTATTTT.

This clonotype was seen a handful of times. The chain couples TRBV29-1 to TRBJ1-1, with D unclear. Germline loops: CDR1 SQVTM, CDR2 ANQGSEA. This CDR3 is built from 17 residues. Deletions cut 5 bases from V and 5 bases from J, with 27 bases between. Here the CDR3 DNA reads TGCAGCGTTCCTCCCCAGTCACTTATGGGGAGGAAGACTGAAGCTTTCTTT. It translates to CSVPPQSLMGRKTEAFF.

There are a few counts of this clonotype. The chain employs TRBV4-2 and TRBJ2-1, with 10 bases matching TRBD2. The germline CDR1 and CDR2 sequences are LGHNA and YNFKEQ. The CDR3 loop spans 19 amino acids. Trimming at V came to 2 bases and at J to 7 bases, leaving 17 bases not matched to a gene. CDR3 coding DNA: TGTGCCAGCAGCCAACCATTTGGGACTCTAGCGGGAGTAGAGAATGAGCAGTTCTTC. It encodes CASSQPFGTLAGVENEQFF.

This clonotype was counted a few times. This chain links TRBV19 with TRBJ2-1; D is unclear. Germline CDR1 is LNHDA and CDR2 is SQIVND (reference sequence). CDR3 size: 13 residues. The germline V and J ends were trimmed by 2 bases and 6 bases, with 8 bases remaining between them. CDR3 region: CASSIPGINEQFF. The CDR3 DNA sequence: TGTGCCAGTAGTATACCGGGTATCAATGAGCAGTTCTTC.

This clonotype was seen only a few times. The gene calls are TRBV12-3 or TRBV12-4 and TRBJ2-5, with TRBD2 as a possible D gene (5 bases). V lost 6 bases, J lost 3 bases, and 11 bases lay in between. The CDR3 covers 13 residues. The CDR3 here is CASRGLIEETQYF. CDR3 bases: TGTGCCAGCAGAGGACTGATTGAAGAGACCCAGTACTTC.

The CDR3 DNA follows: TGTGCCAGCAGGTGGCGTGGTCCCGAGTGGGAGCAGTTCTTC. Translation gives CASRWRGPEWEQFF. The V and J genes are TRBV12-3 or TRBV12-4 and TRBJ2-1; D is uncertain. V gave up 6 bases and J gave up 10 bases, with 19 bases separating them. The CDR3 is 14 amino acids.

This clonotype turned up a few times. The V and J genes are TRBV19 and TRBJ1-1; no definite D call. The V end was cut by 3 bases, the J end by 0 bases, with 11 bases between. CDR1 is LNHDA, CDR2 SQIVND, per germline (reference sequence). The CDR3 contains 15 residues. The chain's CDR3 is CASSIGPAMNTEAFF. DNA for the CDR3: TGTGCCAGTAGTATCGGCCCGGCTATGAACACTGAAGCTTTCTTT.

A few counts support this clonotype. The gene calls are TRBV14 and TRBJ2-1; the match to TRBD2 covers 7 bases. The ends lost 4 bases at V and 9 bases at J; junction bases unmatched: 9. CDR1 SGHDN and CDR2 FVKESK come from the germline V gene. CDR3 length equals 14 residues. The CDR3 loop is CASSRDWAGVEQFF. CDR3 nucleotide sequence: TGTGCCAGCAGCCGTGACTGGGCGGGAGTTGAGCAGTTCTTC.

The chain joins TRBV12-2 to TRBJ2-5; whether TRBD2, the table's D call, matches the DNA was not checked. TRBV12-2 represents a pseudogene. The CDR3 length is 16 residues. CDR3 in amino acids: CASRLAELAAEETQYF. The CDR3 DNA reads TGTGCAAGTCGCTTAGCCGAACTAGCGGCTGAAGAGACCCAGTACTTC.

This clonotype showed up just once. The V and J genes are TRBV27 and TRBJ2-7, with D possibly being TRBD1 or TRBD2 (8 bases each). The germline CDR1 and CDR2 sequences are MNHEY and SMNVEV (reference sequence). Trimming stripped 5 bases from V and 5 bases from J, with 31 bases between. The CDR3 totals 19 residues. CDR3 nucleotides: TGTGCCAGCAGTCCACCAGGGACAGGTAAAGCGGGAGCTGCCCACGAGCAGTACTTC. This gives the protein CASSPPGTGKAGAAHEQYF.